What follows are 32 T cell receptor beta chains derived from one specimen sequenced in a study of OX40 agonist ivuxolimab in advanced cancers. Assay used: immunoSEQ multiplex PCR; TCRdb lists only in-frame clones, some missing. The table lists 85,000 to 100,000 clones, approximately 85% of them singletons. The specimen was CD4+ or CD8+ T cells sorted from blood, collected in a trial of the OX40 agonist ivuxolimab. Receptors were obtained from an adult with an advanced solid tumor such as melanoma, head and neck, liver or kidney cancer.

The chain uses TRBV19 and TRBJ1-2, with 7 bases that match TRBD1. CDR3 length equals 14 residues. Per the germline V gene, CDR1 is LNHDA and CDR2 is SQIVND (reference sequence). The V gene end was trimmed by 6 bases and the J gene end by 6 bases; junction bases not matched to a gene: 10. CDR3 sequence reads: CASRFWQGVDGYTF. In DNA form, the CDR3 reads TGTGCCAGTAGATTTTGGCAGGGGGTTGATGGCTACACCTTC.

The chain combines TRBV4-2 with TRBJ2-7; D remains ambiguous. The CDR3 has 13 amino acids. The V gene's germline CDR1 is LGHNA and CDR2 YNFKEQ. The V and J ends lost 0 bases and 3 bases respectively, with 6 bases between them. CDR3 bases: TGTGCCAGCAGCCAAGAGACCCTCTACGAGCAGTACTTC. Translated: CASSQETLYEQYF.

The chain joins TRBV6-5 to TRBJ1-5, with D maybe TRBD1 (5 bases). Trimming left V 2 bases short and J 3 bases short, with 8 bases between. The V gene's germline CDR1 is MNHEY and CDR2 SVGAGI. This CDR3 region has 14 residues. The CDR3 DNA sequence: TGTGCCAGCAGTTACGGGGGAATCAATCAGCCCCAGCATTTT. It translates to CASSYGGINQPQHF.

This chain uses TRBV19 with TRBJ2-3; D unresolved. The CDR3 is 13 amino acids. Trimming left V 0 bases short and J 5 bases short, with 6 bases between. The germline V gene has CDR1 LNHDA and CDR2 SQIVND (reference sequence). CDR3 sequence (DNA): TGTGCCAGTAGTATAGATCCAGGAGATACGCAGTATTTT. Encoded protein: CASSIDPGDTQYF. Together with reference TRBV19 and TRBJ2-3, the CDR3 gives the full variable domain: DGGITQSPKYLFRKEGQNVTLSCEQNLNHDAMYWYRQDPGQGLRLIYYSQIVNDFQKGDIAEGYSVSREKKESFPLTVTSAQKNPTAFYLCASSIDPGDTQYFGPGTRLTVL.

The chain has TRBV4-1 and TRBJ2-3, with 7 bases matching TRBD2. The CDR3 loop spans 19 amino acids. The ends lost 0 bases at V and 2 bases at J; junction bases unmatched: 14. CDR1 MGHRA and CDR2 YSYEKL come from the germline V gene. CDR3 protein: CASSQEESGILKLTDTQYF. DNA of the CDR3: TGCGCCAGCAGCCAAGAGGAGAGCGGGATCCTGAAACTCACAGATACGCAGTATTTT.

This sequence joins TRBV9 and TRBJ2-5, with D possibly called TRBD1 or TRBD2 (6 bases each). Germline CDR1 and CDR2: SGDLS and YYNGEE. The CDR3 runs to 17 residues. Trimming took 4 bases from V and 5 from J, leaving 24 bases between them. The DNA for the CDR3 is TGTGCCAGCAGCCCCCGGGGGAGAGCAGGGGCCAAGGAGACCCAGTACTTC. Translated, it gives CASSPRGRAGAKETQYF.

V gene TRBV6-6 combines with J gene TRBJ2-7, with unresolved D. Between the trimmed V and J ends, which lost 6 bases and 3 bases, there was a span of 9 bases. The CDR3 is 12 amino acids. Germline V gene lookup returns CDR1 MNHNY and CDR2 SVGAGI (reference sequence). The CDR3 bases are TGTGCCAGCAGCTCGGGCCACTACGAGCAGTACTTC. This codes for CASSSGHYEQYF.

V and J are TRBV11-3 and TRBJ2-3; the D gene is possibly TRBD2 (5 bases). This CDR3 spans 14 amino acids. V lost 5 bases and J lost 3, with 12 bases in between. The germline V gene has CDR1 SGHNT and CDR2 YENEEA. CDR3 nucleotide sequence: TGTGCCAGCAGCCCCGGTAGCGAGACAGATACGCAGTATTTT. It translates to CASSPGSETDTQYF.

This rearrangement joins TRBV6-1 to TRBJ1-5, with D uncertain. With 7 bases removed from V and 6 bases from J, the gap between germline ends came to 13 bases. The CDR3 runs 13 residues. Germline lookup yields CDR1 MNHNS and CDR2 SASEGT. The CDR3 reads CASIRMGGQPQHF. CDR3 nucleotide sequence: TGTGCCAGCATTAGGATGGGTGGTCAGCCCCAGCATTTT.

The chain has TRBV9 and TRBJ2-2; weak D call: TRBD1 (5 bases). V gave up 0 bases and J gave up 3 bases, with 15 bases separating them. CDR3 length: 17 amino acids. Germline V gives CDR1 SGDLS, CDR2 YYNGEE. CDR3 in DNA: TGTGCCAGCAGCGTAGGGGGCGGCGCCATGGACACCGGGGAGCTGTTTTTT. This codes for CASSVGGGAMDTGELFF.

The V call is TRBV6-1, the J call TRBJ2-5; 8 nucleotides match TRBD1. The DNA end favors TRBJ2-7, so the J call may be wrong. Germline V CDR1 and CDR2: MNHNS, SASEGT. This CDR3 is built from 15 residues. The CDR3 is CASSAGQARAYEQYF. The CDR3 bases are TGTGCCAGCAGTGCGGGACAGGCGAGGGCCTACGAGCAGTACTTC.

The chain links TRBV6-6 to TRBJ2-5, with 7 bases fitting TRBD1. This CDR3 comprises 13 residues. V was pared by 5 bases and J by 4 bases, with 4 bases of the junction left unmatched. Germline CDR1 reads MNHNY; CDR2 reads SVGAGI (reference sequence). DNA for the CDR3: TGTGCCAGCAGTGACAGGGATGGAGAGACCCAGTACTTC. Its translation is CASSDRDGETQYF.

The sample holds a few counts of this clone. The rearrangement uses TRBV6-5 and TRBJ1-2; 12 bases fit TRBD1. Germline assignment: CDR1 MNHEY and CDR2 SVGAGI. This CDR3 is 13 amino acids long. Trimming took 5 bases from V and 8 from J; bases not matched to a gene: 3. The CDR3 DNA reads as TGTGCCAGCAGTACCGGGACAGGGGGCGGCTACACCTTC. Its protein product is CASSTGTGGGYTF.

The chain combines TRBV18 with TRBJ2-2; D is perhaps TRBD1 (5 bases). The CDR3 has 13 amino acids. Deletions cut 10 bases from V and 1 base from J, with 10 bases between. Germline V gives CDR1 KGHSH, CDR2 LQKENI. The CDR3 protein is CATETGNTGELFF. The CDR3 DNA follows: TGTGCCACCGAAACAGGGAACACCGGGGAGCTGTTTTTT.

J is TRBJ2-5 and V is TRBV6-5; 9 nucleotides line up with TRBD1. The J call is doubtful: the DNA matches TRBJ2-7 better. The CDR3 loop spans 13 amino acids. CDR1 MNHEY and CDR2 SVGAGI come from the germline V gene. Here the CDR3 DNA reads TGTGCCAGCAGTTACGGGACAGGGTACGAGCAGTACTTC. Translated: CASSYGTGYEQYF.

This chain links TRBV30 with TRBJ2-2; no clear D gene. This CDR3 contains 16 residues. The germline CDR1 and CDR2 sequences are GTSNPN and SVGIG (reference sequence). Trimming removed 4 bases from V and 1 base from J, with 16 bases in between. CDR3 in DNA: TGTGCCTGGATGAATTTTCAGGCAAAGAACACCGGGGAGCTGTTTTTT. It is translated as CAWMNFQAKNTGELFF.

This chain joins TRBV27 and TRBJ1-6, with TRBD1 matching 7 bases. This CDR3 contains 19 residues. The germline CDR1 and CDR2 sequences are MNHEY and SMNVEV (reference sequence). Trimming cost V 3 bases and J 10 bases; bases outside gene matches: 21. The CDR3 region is CASSFYHGTDRASGSPLHF. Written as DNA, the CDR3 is TGTGCCAGCAGTTTCTACCACGGAACTGACAGGGCGTCTGGCTCACCCCTCCACTTT.

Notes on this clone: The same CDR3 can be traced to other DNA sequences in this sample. As DNA, the CDR3 is TGTGCCAGCAGCTTAACCGGGACAGATACGCAGTATTTT. Translated, it gives CASSLTGTDTQYF. This chain links TRBV7-3 with TRBJ2-3; D is uncertain. This CDR3 contains 13 residues. Germline V gene sequence: CDR1 SGHTA, CDR2 FQGTGA. V was pared by 0 bases and J by 3 bases, with 4 bases between.

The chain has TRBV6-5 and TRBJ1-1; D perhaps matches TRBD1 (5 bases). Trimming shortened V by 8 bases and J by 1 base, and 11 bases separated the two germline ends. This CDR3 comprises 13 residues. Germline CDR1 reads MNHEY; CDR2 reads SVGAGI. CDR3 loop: CASGGLGNTEAFF. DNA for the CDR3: TGTGCCAGCGGGGGACTAGGGAACACTGAAGCTTTCTTT.

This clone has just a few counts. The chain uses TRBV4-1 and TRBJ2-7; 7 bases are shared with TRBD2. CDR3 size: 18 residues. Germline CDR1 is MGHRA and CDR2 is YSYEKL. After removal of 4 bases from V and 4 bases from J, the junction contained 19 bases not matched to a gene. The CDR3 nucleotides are TGCGCCAGCAGCCGACAAGAACCCCGGGACTATAGTTTATACGAGCAGTACTTC. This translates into CASSRQEPRDYSLYEQYF.

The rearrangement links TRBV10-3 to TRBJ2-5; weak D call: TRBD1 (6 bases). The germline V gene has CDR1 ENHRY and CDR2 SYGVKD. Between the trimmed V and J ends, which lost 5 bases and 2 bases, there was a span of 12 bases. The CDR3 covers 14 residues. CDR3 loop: CAISRQDSQETQYF. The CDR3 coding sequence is TGTGCCATCAGTAGACAGGACTCTCAAGAGACCCAGTACTTC.

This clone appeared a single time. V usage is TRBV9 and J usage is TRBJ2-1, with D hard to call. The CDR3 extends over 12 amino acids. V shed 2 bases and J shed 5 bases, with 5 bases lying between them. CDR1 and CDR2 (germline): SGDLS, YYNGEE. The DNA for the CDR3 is TGTGCCAGCAGCGTTGACCACAATGAGCAGTTCTTC. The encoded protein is CASSVDHNEQFF. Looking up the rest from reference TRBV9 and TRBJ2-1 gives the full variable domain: DSGVTQTPKHLITATGQRVTLRCSPRSGDLSVYWYQQSLDQGLQFLIQYYNGEERAKGNILERFSAQQFPDLHSELNLSSLELGDSALYFCASSVDHNEQFFGPGTRLTVL.

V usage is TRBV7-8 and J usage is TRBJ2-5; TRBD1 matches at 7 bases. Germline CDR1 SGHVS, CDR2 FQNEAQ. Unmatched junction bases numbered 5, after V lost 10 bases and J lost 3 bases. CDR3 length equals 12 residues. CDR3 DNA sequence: TGTGCCACCCGGGACAGAGAAGAGACCCAGTACTTC. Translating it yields CATRDREETQYF.

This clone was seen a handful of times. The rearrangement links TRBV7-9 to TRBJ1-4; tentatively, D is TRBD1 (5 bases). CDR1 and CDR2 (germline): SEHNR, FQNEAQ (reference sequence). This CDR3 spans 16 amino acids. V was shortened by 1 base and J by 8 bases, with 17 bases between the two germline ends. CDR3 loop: CASSLGSRQFGEKLFF. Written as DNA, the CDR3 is TGTGCCAGCAGCTTAGGGTCGAGACAGTTCGGGGAAAAACTGTTTTTT.

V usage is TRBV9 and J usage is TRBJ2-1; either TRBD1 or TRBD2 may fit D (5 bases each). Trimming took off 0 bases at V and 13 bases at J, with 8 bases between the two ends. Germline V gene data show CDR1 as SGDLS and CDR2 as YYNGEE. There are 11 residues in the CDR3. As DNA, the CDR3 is TGTGCCAGCAGCGTAGGGGACCTCCAGTTCTTC. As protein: CASSVGDLQFF.

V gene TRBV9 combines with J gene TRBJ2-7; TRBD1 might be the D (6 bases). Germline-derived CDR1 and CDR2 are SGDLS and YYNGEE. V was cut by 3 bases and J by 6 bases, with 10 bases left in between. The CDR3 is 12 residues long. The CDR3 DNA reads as TGTGCCAGCAGCGGGCAGGGGCTCGAGCAGTACTTC. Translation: CASSGQGLEQYF. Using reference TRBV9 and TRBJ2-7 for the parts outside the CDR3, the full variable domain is DSGVTQTPKHLITATGQRVTLRCSPRSGDLSVYWYQQSLDQGLQFLIQYYNGEERAKGNILERFSAQQFPDLHSELNLSSLELGDSALYFCASSGQGLEQYFGPGTRLTVT.

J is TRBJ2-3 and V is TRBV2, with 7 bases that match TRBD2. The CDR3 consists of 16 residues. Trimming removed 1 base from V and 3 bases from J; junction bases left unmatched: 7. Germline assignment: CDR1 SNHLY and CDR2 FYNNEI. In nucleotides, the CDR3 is TGTGCCAGCAGTGAAGAATCGCTAGCGGCTACAGATACGCAGTATTTT. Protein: CASSEESLAATDTQYF.

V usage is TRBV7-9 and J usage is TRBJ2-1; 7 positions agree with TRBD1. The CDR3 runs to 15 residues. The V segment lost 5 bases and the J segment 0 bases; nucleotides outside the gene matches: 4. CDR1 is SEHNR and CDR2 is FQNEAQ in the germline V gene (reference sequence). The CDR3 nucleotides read TGTGCCAGCAGCCTCAGGGGGAGCTCCTACAATGAGCAGTTCTTC. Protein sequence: CASSLRGSSYNEQFF.

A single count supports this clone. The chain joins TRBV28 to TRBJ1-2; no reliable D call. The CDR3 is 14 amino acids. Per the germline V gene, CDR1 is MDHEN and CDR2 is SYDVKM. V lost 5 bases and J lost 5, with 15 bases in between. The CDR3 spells CASSPRGSLYGYTF. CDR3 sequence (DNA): TGTGCCAGCAGTCCCCGGGGAAGCCTATATGGCTACACCTTC.

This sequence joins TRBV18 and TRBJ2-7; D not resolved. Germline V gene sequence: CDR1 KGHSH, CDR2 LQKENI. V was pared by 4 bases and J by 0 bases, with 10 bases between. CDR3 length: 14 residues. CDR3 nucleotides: TGTGCCAGCTCACGAGACCGAAGCTCCTACGAGCAGTACTTC. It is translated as CASSRDRSSYEQYF.

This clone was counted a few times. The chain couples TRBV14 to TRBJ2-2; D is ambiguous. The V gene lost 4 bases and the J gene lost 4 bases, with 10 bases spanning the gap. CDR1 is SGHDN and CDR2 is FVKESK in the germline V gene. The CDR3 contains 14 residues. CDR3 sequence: CASSRRTGTGELFF. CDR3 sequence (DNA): TGTGCCAGCAGCCGACGGACCGGCACCGGGGAGCTGTTTTTT.

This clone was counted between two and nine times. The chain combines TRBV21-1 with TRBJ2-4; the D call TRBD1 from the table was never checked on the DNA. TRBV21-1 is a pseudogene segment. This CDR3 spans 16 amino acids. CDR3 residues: CASSKVQGDLGNIQYF. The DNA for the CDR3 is TGTGCCAGCAGCAAAGTCCAGGGGGACCTTGGGAACATTCAGTACTTC.